These T cell receptor beta chains were read from a single sample in a study of radiation and T cells in renal cell carcinoma. Profiled with immunoSEQ multiplex PCR; TCRdb holds only in-frame clones, not every one. This sample yields about 95,000 clones, of which 80% to 90% are seen a single time; less than 10% belongs to the top ten. Sequenced here: blood, sampled from a patient whose treatment included radiotherapy and nephrectomy. These receptors were taken from a man aged 50-59 years with renal cell carcinoma. The CDR3 runs from the conserved cysteine through the conserved F or W. The D gene is left open where the match is weak. Part of the rows lack a size; the others show once, few, many or a class for expanded clones.

clone_size	d_call	v_call	j_call	cdr3_aa	cdr3_nt
NA	NA	TRBV2	TRBJ1-2	CASSPPDNYGYTF	TGTGCCAGCAGTCCACCAGACAACTATGGCTACACCTTC
once	TRBD1	TRBV7-9	TRBJ1-2	CASSKGQGAPWAYGYTF	TGTGCCAGCAGCAAAGGACAGGGGGCGCCATGGGCCTATGGCTACACCTTC
NA	TRBD2	TRBV11-2	TRBJ2-5	CASSWGGSAQETQYF	TGTGCCAGCAGCTGGGGGGGTAGCGCACAAGAGACCCAGTACTTC
NA	TRBD1	TRBV5-4	TRBJ1-1	CASSLGQGGTEAFF	TGTGCCAGCAGCCTTGGACAGGGCGGAACTGAAGCTTTCTTT
NA	TRBD1	TRBV2	TRBJ2-7	CASEFGGTGGEEQYF	TGTGCCAGCGAGTTTGGGGGGACAGGGGGCGAGGAGCAGTACTTC
NA	NA	TRBV11-3	TRBJ2-2	CAVEGQSNTGELFF	TGTGCCGTGGAAGGACAGTCGAACACCGGGGAGCTGTTTTTT
NA	TRBD1	TRBV6-1	TRBJ1-2	CASSEYGTGGQGYTF	TGTGCCAGCAGTGAATATGGGACAGGGGGCCAGGGCTACACCTTC
NA	NA	TRBV27	TRBJ2-7	CASSPRGHEQYF	TGTGCCAGCAGTCCCCGGGGCCACGAGCAGTACTTC
NA	TRBD1	TRBV29-1	TRBJ2-7	CSFQKRTGVISYEQYF	TGCAGCTTCCAGAAAAGGACAGGGGTAATCTCCTACGAGCAGTACTTC
NA	NA	TRBV9	TRBJ2-3	CASSVSGGGADTQYF	TGTGCCAGCAGCGTATCAGGGGGAGGGGCAGATACGCAGTATTTT
NA	NA	TRBV25-1	TRBJ1-3	CASSEIGRTSGNTIYF	TGTGCCAGCAGTGAGATAGGGCGGACCTCTGGAAACACCATATATTTT
NA	TRBD2	TRBV7-6	TRBJ2-7	CASSLDPPTSGFSYEQYF	TGTGCCAGCAGCTTAGACCCACCGACTAGCGGGTTTTCCTACGAGCAGTACTTC
NA	TRBD2	TRBV2	TRBJ2-1	CASSDGAGGVHEQFF	TGTGCCAGCAGTGACGGTGCGGGAGGGGTGCATGAGCAGTTCTTC
NA	TRBD1	TRBV5-1	TRBJ2-2	CASSLVLGGASGELFF	TGCGCCAGCAGCTTGGTATTAGGGGGCGCCTCCGGGGAGCTGTTTTTT
few	TRBD2	TRBV5-1	TRBJ2-1	CASSSDPLAGVNEQFF	TGCGCCAGCAGCTCCGACCCGCTAGCGGGGGTCAATGAGCAGTTCTTC
NA	NA	TRBV10-1	TRBJ2-5	CANPPAGWIQETQYF	TGCGCCAACCCCCCCGCCGGGTGGATCCAAGAGACCCAGTACTTC
NA	NA	TRBV7-2	TRBJ1-5	CASSLVEARPQHF	TGTGCCAGCAGCTTAGTGGAGGCTCGGCCCCAGCATTTT
NA	TRBD2	TRBV30	TRBJ2-1	CAWTGGGSNEQFF	TGTGCCTGGACGGGGGGTGGGAGTAATGAGCAGTTCTTC
NA	NA	TRBV18	TRBJ1-2	CASSPGQGYTF	TGTGCCAGCTCACCCGGACAGGGCTACACCTTC
NA	NA	TRBV5-4	TRBJ2-3	CASSSRTASTDTQYF	TGTGCCAGCAGCTCACGGACAGCCAGCACAGATACGCAGTATTTT
NA	TRBD1	TRBV6-5	TRBJ2-7	CASRTDRGGTYEQYF	TGTGCCAGCAGAACCGACAGGGGGGGAACTTACGAGCAGTACTTC
NA	NA	TRBV7-9	TRBJ2-7	CASSSGTPDEQYF	TGTGCCAGCAGCTCCGGGACCCCGGACGAGCAGTACTTC
NA	TRBD2	TRBV5-1	TRBJ2-1	CASSPDGSGRFDEQFF	TGCGCCAGCAGCCCGGATGGGAGCGGGAGGTTTGATGAGCAGTTCTTC
NA	NA	TRBV5-3	TRBJ2-5	CARTDLIQEVQYF	TGTGCCAGAACTGATTTAATACAAGAGGTCCAGTACTTC
NA	TRBD1	TRBV7-3	TRBJ1-1	CASSLFPRTGGKNTEAFF	TGTGCCAGCAGCTTATTCCCGAGGACAGGGGGCAAGAACACTGAAGCTTTCTTT
NA	NA	TRBV9	TRBJ2-1	CASSARRENEQFF	TGTGCCAGCAGCGCTCGACGGGAGAATGAGCAGTTCTTC
NA	NA	TRBV9	TRBJ2-7	CASSVGGTASYEQYF	TGTGCCAGCAGCGTGGGTGGGACGGCCTCCTACGAGCAGTACTTC
NA	TRBD2	TRBV9	TRBJ2-5	CASSHRAGGPETQYF	TGTGCCAGCAGTCATAGAGCGGGGGGGCCGGAGACCCAGTACTTC
once	NA	TRBV11-2	TRBJ2-7	CASSLDRSARFTNYEQYF	TGTGCCAGCAGCTTAGATCGCTCCGCTAGGTTCACAAACTACGAGCAGTACTTC
NA	TRBD2	TRBV27	TRBJ2-1	CASSFKLGRLAGLGDEQFF	TGTGCCAGCAGTTTTAAGTTGGGTAGACTAGCGGGGCTAGGTGATGAGCAGTTCTTC
few	NA	TRBV19	TRBJ2-7	CASSMSRVGYEQYF	TGTGCCAGTAGTATGAGCAGGGTTGGTTACGAGCAGTACTTC
NA	NA	TRBV7-2	TRBJ2-5	CASSLAAGSQETQYF	TGTGCCAGCAGCTTAGCGGCGGGGTCACAAGAGACCCAGTACTTC
NA	TRBD1	TRBV7-9	TRBJ1-2	CASTEGAGGYTF	TGTGCCAGCACCGAGGGGGCAGGGGGCTACACCTTC
NA	NA	TRBV7-6	TRBJ2-3	CASSSIAQDTQYF	TGTGCCAGCAGCTCAATAGCTCAAGATACGCAGTATTTT
NA	TRBD1	TRBV2	TRBJ1-2	CASSVWGQGLTNYGYTF	TGTGCCAGCAGCGTTTGGGGACAGGGTCTAACTAACTATGGCTACACCTTC
NA	NA	TRBV28	TRBJ1-2	CASTSRGNYGYTF	TGTGCCAGCACCTCAAGGGGGAACTATGGCTACACCTTC
NA	NA	TRBV18	TRBJ1-2	CASSPLQGGYGYTF	TGTGCCAGCTCACCATTACAGGGAGGATATGGCTACACCTTC
few	NA	TRBV19	TRBJ2-3	CASSSEGDTQYF	TGTGCCAGTAGTTCAGAGGGAGATACGCAGTATTTT
NA	NA	TRBV7-9	TRBJ1-6	CASSLVQNSPLHF	TGTGCCAGCAGCTTAGTACAAAATTCACCCCTCCACTTT
NA	TRBD2	TRBV19	TRBJ2-2	CASSQPGLVSGELFF	TGTGCCAGTAGTCAGCCGGGACTAGTTTCCGGGGAGCTGTTTTTT
NA	NA	TRBV27	TRBJ2-1	CASRYNQGEQFF	TGTGCCAGCAGATATAATCAGGGCGAGCAGTTCTTC
NA	TRBD1	TRBV7-9	TRBJ1-5	CASSPLDRVNQPQHF	TGTGCCAGCAGCCCACTGGACAGGGTAAATCAGCCCCAGCATTTT